This passage covers 2 T cell receptor beta chains from one sample sequenced in a study of blood T cell repertoires in COVID-19. Using immunoSEQ multiplex PCR, the repertoire was profiled, and TCRdb retains in-frame clones only, with some absent. The data show about 180,000 clones, 80% to 90% seen once. Sequencing input: PBMCs or T cells enriched from blood (not recorded which). These TCRs come from a woman in her thirties or forties with acute COVID-19.

J is TRBJ2-7 and V is TRBV15; tentative D call: TRBD2 (6 bases). Germline CDR1 reads LNHNV; CDR2 reads YYDKDF (reference sequence). This CDR3 is 15 amino acids long. V lost 0 bases to trimming and J lost 3 bases, with 12 bases between them. The CDR3 DNA is TGTGCCACCAGCAGAGATCAAGGGACTCTCTACGAGCAGTACTTC. Its protein is CATSRDQGTLYEQYF.

The chain combines TRBV3-1 (or the pseudogene TRBV3-2) with TRBJ2-3; 12 bases fit TRBD2. J lost 3 bases, V lost 1 base, and 11 bases had no gene match. CDR1 is LGHDT and CDR2 is YNNKEL in the germline V gene (reference sequence). The CDR3 is made up of 19 amino acids. This CDR3 reads CASSQVSSGGAYRTDTQYF. The CDR3 nucleotides are TGTGCCAGCAGCCAAGTCTCTAGCGGGGGGGCGTATAGGACAGATACGCAGTATTTT.